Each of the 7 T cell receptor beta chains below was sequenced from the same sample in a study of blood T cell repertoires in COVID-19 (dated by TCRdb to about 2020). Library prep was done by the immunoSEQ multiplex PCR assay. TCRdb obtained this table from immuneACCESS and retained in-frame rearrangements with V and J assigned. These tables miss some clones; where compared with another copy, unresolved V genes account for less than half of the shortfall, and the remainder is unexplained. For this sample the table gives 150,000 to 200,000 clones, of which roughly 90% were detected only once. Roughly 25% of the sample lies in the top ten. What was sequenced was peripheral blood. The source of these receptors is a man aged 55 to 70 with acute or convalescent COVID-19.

This CDR3 reads CASSLRTDEGSPLHF. The CDR3 DNA reads as TGTGCCAGCAGCCTACGGACAGACGAGGGTTCACCCCTCCACTTT. The chain recombines TRBV5-5 with TRBJ1-6, with TRBD1 as a possible D gene (6 bases). In germline, CDR1 is SGHKS, CDR2 YYEKEE (reference sequence). The CDR3 covers 15 residues. Trimming removed 4 bases from V and 9 bases from J, with 17 bases in between. Complete variable domain (other parts from reference TRBV5-5 and TRBJ1-6): DAGVTQSPTHLIKTRGQQVTLRCSPISGHKSVSWYQQVLGQGPQFIFQYYEKEERGRGNFPDRFSARQFPNYSSELNVNALLLGDSALYLCASSLRTDEGSPLHFGNGTRLTVT.

CDR3 nucleotides: TGTGCCAGCAGCCTCCCGGGGCTGGGGGGAAGCAATCAGCCCCAGCATTTT. It specifies CASSLPGLGGSNQPQHF. The chain carries TRBV7-2 and TRBJ1-5, with a possible D match to TRBD1 (5 bases). Germline CDR1 reads SGHTA; CDR2 reads FQGNSA. V lost 5 bases, J lost 1 base, and 18 bases lay in between. The CDR3 spans 17 residues. Full variable domain (remainder filled in from reference TRBV7-2 and TRBJ1-5): GAGVSQSPSNKVTEKGKDVELRCDPISGHTALYWYRQSLGQGLEFLIYFQGNSAPDKSGLPSDRFSAERTGGSVSTLTIQRTQQEDSAVYLCASSLPGLGGSNQPQHFGDGTRLSIL.

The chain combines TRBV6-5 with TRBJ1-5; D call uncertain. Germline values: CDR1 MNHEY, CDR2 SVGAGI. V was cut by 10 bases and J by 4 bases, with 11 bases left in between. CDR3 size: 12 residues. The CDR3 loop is CATKSPNQPQHF. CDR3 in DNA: TGTGCCACTAAATCGCCTAATCAGCCCCAGCATTTT.

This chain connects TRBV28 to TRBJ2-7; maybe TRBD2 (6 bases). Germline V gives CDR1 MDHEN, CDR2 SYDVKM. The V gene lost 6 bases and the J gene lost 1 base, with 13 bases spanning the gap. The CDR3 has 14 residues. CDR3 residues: CASRGAGWSYEQYF. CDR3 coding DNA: TGTGCCAGCAGGGGAGCGGGTTGGTCCTACGAGCAGTACTTC.

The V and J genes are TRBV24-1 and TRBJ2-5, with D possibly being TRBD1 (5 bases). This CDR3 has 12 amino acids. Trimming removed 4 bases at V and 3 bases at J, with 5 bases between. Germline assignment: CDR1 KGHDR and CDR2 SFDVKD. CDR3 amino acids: CATSEDKETQYF. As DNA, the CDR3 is TGTGCCACCAGTGAGGACAAAGAGACCCAGTACTTC.

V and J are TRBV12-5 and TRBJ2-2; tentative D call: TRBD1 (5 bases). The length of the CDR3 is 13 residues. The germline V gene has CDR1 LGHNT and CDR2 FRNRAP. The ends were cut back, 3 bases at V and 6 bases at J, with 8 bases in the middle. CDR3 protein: CASGFIGAGELFF. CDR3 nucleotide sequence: TGTGCTAGTGGTTTCATAGGGGCCGGGGAGCTGTTTTTT.

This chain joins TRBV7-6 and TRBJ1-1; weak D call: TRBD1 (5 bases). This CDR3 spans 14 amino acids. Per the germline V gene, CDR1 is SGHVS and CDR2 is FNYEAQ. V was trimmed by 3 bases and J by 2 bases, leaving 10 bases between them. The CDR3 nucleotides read TGTGCCAGCAGCTTGGGGGGATTCAACACTGAAGCTTTCTTT. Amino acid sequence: CASSLGGFNTEAFF.